Here is one TCR beta chain with its context. Trimming shortened V by 0 bases and J by 1 base, and 6 bases separated the two germline ends. CDR1 is ENHRY, CDR2 SYGVKD, per germline. The CDR3 extends over 14 amino acids. This record belongs to a study of blood T cell repertoires in COVID-19. Study-wide context: Acute and convalescent COVID-19 specimens originated in the United States, Italy and Spain.

Profiled with immunoSEQ multiplex PCR; TCRdb holds only in-frame clones, not every one. Of about 65,000 clones listed, more than 80% are singletons. Sequences were obtained from peripheral blood. This clonotype originated in a man at least 80 years old with acute or convalescent COVID-19. This chain links TRBV10-3 with TRBJ1-1; D gene uncertain. DNA of the CDR3: TGTGCCATCAGTGAGTCAACGGGGAACACTGAAGCTTTCTTT. As protein: CAISESTGNTEAFF.